The clone carrying this T cell receptor (beta chain) was detected many times. Unique molecular identifiers were incorporated during preparation of the TCRbeta library. TCRdb reanalysed the PCR reads using MiXCR and keeps one entry per CDR3 protein. The sample carries 140,000 or so distinct CDR3 sequences, around 10% recorded once. The germline V gene has CDR1 KGHDR and CDR2 SFDVKD. The V end was cut by 5 bases, the J end by 0 bases, with 7 bases between. The CDR3 sequence is 14 residues long. The entry originates in a study of T-cell reconstitution after alpha-beta-depleted transplantation in children.

The TCR was taken from a female patient aged 2 to 10 who had a stem cell transplant for congenital amegakaryocytic thrombocytopenia, so the T cells may come from the graft donor. The sample consisted of PBMCs, mostly from graft donor cells, taken 180 days after TCRalphabeta/CD19-depleted stem cell transplant. This chain links TRBV24-1 with TRBJ2-1; D not resolved. CDR3 sequence reads: CATSVVSSYNEQFF. CDR3 sequence (DNA): TGTGCCACCAGTGTTGTGAGCTCCTACAATGAGCAGTTCTTC.